Below, 26 T cell receptor beta chains from the same sample are listed, as sequenced in a study of cytomegalovirus exposure and HLA in healthy donors (dated by TCRdb to the late 2010s). The method behind the library was the immunoSEQ multiplex PCR assay. TCRdb mirrors the immuneACCESS table, restricted to in-frame sequences. Some clones are absent from its copies; in checked studies, under half trace to an unresolved V gene, and the reason for the others is unknown. This sample has 65,000 to 95,000 clones in its table, and approximately 95% of those were observed once. The ten largest clones take up approximately 3.4% of the sample. The sample was PBMCs. These receptors came from a man in his late teens or twenties in good health and CMV-seronegative.

J is TRBJ2-3 and V is TRBV9; 15 bases map to TRBD2. The V gene end was trimmed by 3 bases and the J gene end by 5 bases; junction bases not matched to a gene: 13. The CDR3 length is 19 residues. Germline CDR1 reads SGDLS; CDR2 reads YYNGEE. Here the CDR3 DNA reads TGTGCCAGCAGCGAGCCTGGGGGACTAGCGGGGGGCCTTCAAGATACGCAGTATTTT. It is translated as CASSEPGGLAGGLQDTQYF.

The chain combines TRBV2 with TRBJ1-3; unclear D gene. Trimming shortened V by 3 bases and J by 7 bases, and 7 bases separated the two germline ends. The CDR3 is 12 residues long. Germline V gene lookup returns CDR1 SNHLY and CDR2 FYNNEI. The CDR3 region is CASSDRMNTIYF. The DNA of the CDR3 is TGTGCCAGCAGTGACAGGATGAACACCATATATTTT. The full variable domain, with the rest looked up from reference TRBV2 and TRBJ1-3, is EPEVTQTPSHQVTQMGQEVILRCVPISNHLYFYWYRQILGQKVEFLVSFYNNEISEKSEIFDDQFSVERPDGSNFTLKIRSTKLEDSAMYFCASSDRMNTIYFGEGSWLTVV.

This clone was recorded only once. This rearrangement joins TRBV2 to TRBJ1-2, with D possibly TRBD1 on 5 matching bases. Deletions cut 7 bases from V and 8 bases from J, with 17 bases between. The CDR3 extends over 13 amino acids. In germline, CDR1 is SNHLY, CDR2 FYNNEI. DNA for the CDR3: TGTGCCAGCAATCTGGAAGGGGCAGAAGGCTACACCTTC. Its translation: CASNLEGAEGYTF.

The rearrangement links TRBV19 to TRBJ1-5, with D unresolved. The germline CDR1 and CDR2 sequences are LNHDA and SQIVND (reference sequence). The V end lost 2 bases, the J end lost 4 bases, and 6 bases lay between the germline ends. The CDR3 spans 13 residues. The CDR3 DNA follows: TGTGCCAGTAGTATACAGGAAAATCAGCCCCAGCATTTT. Translated: CASSIQENQPQHF.

The CDR3 DNA sequence: TGTGCCAGCAGCTTAGCGCGTGGGACAGGGACCGGCGGGGAGCTGTTTTTT. Protein product: CASSLARGTGTGGELFF. The chain joins TRBV7-2 to TRBJ2-2, with TRBD1 identical over 9 bases. V was clipped by 0 bases and J by 7 bases; unmatched bases: 9. CDR1 SGHTA and CDR2 FQGNSA come from the germline V gene. This CDR3 region has 17 residues.

This chain connects TRBV7-6 to TRBJ1-5, with 7 bases identical to TRBD1. This CDR3 is built from 14 residues. The junction had 12 bases not matched to a gene; V was cut back by 5 bases and J by 11 bases. In germline, CDR1 is SGHVS, CDR2 FNYEAQ. CDR3 sequence: CASSPTGDGWAQHF. As DNA, the CDR3 is TGTGCCAGCAGCCCTACAGGGGACGGTTGGGCCCAGCATTTT.

J is TRBJ2-7 and V is TRBV7-2; 8 bases fit TRBD1. V lost 0 bases, J lost 9 bases, and 13 bases stayed unmatched. Per germline, CDR1 SGHTA and CDR2 FQGNSA. The CDR3 loop spans 16 amino acids. The CDR3 nucleotides read TGTGCCAGCAGCTTAGCGCGGACAGGGACCCCTACGCCGCAGTACTTC. This encodes CASSLARTGTPTPQYF.

This chain uses TRBV9 with TRBJ1-2; tentative D call: TRBD1 (6 bases). Germline assignment: CDR1 SGDLS and CDR2 YYNGEE. The length of the CDR3 is 15 residues. V lost 2 bases and J lost 3, with 14 bases in between. CDR3 residues: CASSVEQGSYYGYTF. The CDR3 DNA sequence: TGTGCCAGCAGCGTCGAACAGGGATCCTACTATGGCTACACCTTC.

The V gene is TRBV7-2, the J gene TRBJ1-2, with TRBD1 identical over 11 bases. CDR3 size: 14 residues. Unmatched junction bases numbered 4, after V lost 6 bases and J lost 4 bases. The germline gives CDR1 SGHTA, CDR2 FQGNSA. The CDR3 DNA reads as TGTGCCAGCAGTGGACAGGGGGCCGGCTATGGCTACACCTTC. It codes for CASSGQGAGYGYTF. Complete variable domain (other parts from reference TRBV7-2 and TRBJ1-2): GAGVSQSPSNKVTEKGKDVELRCDPISGHTALYWYRQSLGQGLEFLIYFQGNSAPDKSGLPSDRFSAERTGGSVSTLTIQRTQQEDSAVYLCASSGQGAGYGYTFGSGTRLTVV.

The table lists this clone with a count of one. The chain is built from TRBV4-1 and TRBJ1-2; D uncertain. From germline, CDR1 is MGHRA and CDR2 YSYEKL. CDR3 size: 14 residues. The ends were cut back, 1 base at V and 4 bases at J, with 10 bases in the middle. The CDR3 DNA reads TGCGCCAGCAGCCAAGTGGGCACCTCCTATGGCTACACCTTC. It codes for CASSQVGTSYGYTF.

V and J are TRBV6-6 and TRBJ2-4; perhaps TRBD2 as D (6 bases). V was cut by 6 bases and J by 1 base, with 10 bases left in between. Germline values: CDR1 MNHNY, CDR2 SVGAGI (reference sequence). This CDR3 region has 14 residues. The CDR3 nucleotides read TGTGCCAGCAGGCCGGGGGAGGCCAAAAACATTCAGTACTTC. Amino acids: CASRPGEAKNIQYF.

V usage is TRBV19 and J usage is TRBJ2-2; 7 bases agree with TRBD1. From germline, CDR1 is LNHDA and CDR2 SQIVND (reference sequence). V lost 1 base and J lost 5; bases outside the gene matches: 10. This CDR3 comprises 17 residues. The CDR3 bases are TGTGCCAGTAGTATAGTCTGGGGACAGAGGGGAACCGGGGAGCTGTTTTTT. This gives the protein CASSIVWGQRGTGELFF.

This chain joins TRBV25-1 and TRBJ2-7; TRBD1 matches at 11 bases. The CDR3 is 16 amino acids. After removal of 3 bases from V and 6 bases from J, the junction contained 10 bases not matched to a gene. The germline CDR1 and CDR2 sequences are MGHDK and SYGVNS. The CDR3 protein is CASSDPSGTGGTEQYF. In nucleotides, the CDR3 is TGTGCCAGCAGTGATCCCTCCGGGACAGGGGGGACCGAGCAGTACTTC.

This chain connects TRBV11-2 to TRBJ2-3, with TRBD1 matching over 8 bases. The CDR3 extends over 17 amino acids. Losses at the gene ends were 1 base for V and 0 bases for J; bases not matched to a gene: 6. CDR1 and CDR2 (germline): SGHAT, FQNNGV. The DNA of the CDR3 is TGTGCCAGCAGCTTAGTACAGGGGGTGGCTAGCACAGATACGCAGTATTTT. It yields the protein CASSLVQGVASTDTQYF.

CDR3 sequence (DNA): TGTGCCAGTAGTACGGGTTGGACAGGGGGCACAGATACGCAGTATTTT. This gives the protein CASSTGWTGGTDTQYF. V and J are TRBV19 and TRBJ2-3, with 9 bases that match TRBD1. Germline V CDR1 and CDR2: LNHDA, SQIVND (reference sequence). The CDR3 covers 16 residues. The junction had 6 bases not matched to a gene; V was cut back by 4 bases and J by 1 base.

The rearrangement uses TRBV6-1 and TRBJ1-4, with unresolved D. Germline-derived CDR1 and CDR2 are MNHNS and SASEGT. V was trimmed by 2 bases and J by 5 bases, leaving 15 bases between them. The CDR3 covers 16 residues. CDR3 residues: CASSETATRPNEKLFF. The DNA for the CDR3 is TGTGCCAGCAGTGAAACTGCGACACGTCCCAATGAAAAACTGTTTTTT.

The V gene is TRBV6-6, the J gene TRBJ2-1; weak D call: TRBD2 (6 bases). The CDR3 contains 15 residues. CDR1 and CDR2 (germline): MNHNY, SVGAGI (reference sequence). V was clipped by 4 bases and J by 7 bases, with 17 bases between them. This CDR3 is CASSSLPPGVNEQFF. The CDR3 DNA follows: TGTGCCAGCAGTTCGCTGCCACCGGGGGTGAATGAGCAGTTCTTC.

V gene TRBV27 combines with J gene TRBJ1-5; a weak D match, TRBD1 (6 bases). The germline V and J ends were trimmed by 3 bases and 1 base, with 10 bases remaining between them. Per germline, CDR1 MNHEY and CDR2 SMNVEV (reference sequence). This CDR3 is 15 amino acids long. CDR3 residues: CASSLMGASNQPQHF. The DNA for the CDR3 is TGTGCCAGCAGTTTGATGGGGGCGAGCAATCAGCCCCAGCATTTT.

J is TRBJ1-1 and V is TRBV6-5; TRBD1 might be the D (5 bases). V was clipped by 2 bases and J by 4 bases, with 11 bases between them. The CDR3 has 14 amino acids. Germline V gene lookup returns CDR1 MNHEY and CDR2 SVGAGI. The CDR3 DNA follows: TGTGCCAGCAGTTACGACCAGGGTGGCACTGAAGCTTTCTTT. This codes for CASSYDQGGTEAFF.

V usage is TRBV7-3 and J usage is TRBJ1-1, with D maybe TRBD1 (5 bases). Trimming shortened V by 4 bases and J by 4 bases, and 10 bases separated the two germline ends. This CDR3 spans 13 amino acids. Per germline, CDR1 SGHTA and CDR2 FQGTGA. CDR3 residues: CASSSTRATEAFF. DNA for the CDR3: TGTGCCAGCAGCTCCACCAGGGCCACTGAAGCTTTCTTT.

The chain combines TRBV5-4 with TRBJ2-3; 10 bases match TRBD1. CDR1 SGHNT and CDR2 YYREEE come from the germline V gene (reference sequence). The ends lost 3 bases at V and 4 bases at J; junction bases unmatched: 8. The CDR3 totals 16 residues. CDR3 coding DNA: TGTGCCAGCAGCTGGGGACAGGGGATGCGGGCAGATACGCAGTATTTT. It is translated as CASSWGQGMRADTQYF.

The genes are TRBV2 and TRBJ1-2; D call uncertain. V lost 7 bases and J lost 3, with 12 bases in between. The CDR3 length is 13 residues. Per germline, CDR1 SNHLY and CDR2 FYNNEI. The CDR3 is CASKVSPHYGYTF. In DNA form, the CDR3 reads TGTGCCAGCAAGGTTAGCCCACACTATGGCTACACCTTC.

V is TRBV29-1 and J is TRBJ2-1; 11 positions agree with TRBD2. The CDR3 length is 14 residues. The germline CDR1 and CDR2 sequences are SQVTM and ANQGSEA. The junction had 10 bases not matched to a gene; V was cut back by 6 bases and J by 9 bases. CDR3 bases: TGCAGCGTGCCACTAGCGGGGGCCCCTAGTGAGCAGTTCTTC. It translates to CSVPLAGAPSEQFF.

The chain couples TRBV18 to TRBJ1-1; D remains unclear. The CDR3 extends over 15 amino acids. V lost 6 bases and J 8 bases, leaving 22 bases between the germline ends. Germline V gene data show CDR1 as KGHSH and CDR2 as LQKENI. CDR3 coding DNA: TGTGCCAGCTCCCCTGCGGGCTCACCGGGTACCGAAGCTTTCTTT. As protein: CASSPAGSPGTEAFF.

V usage is TRBV27 and J usage is TRBJ2-1; D possibly uses TRBD1 or TRBD2 (6 bases each). This CDR3 contains 15 residues. V was trimmed by 6 bases and J by 2 bases, leaving 14 bases between them. CDR1 MNHEY and CDR2 SMNVEV come from the germline V gene (reference sequence). The CDR3 region has the DNA TGTGCCAGCAGCTTAGGGGGGTCAGCCTACAATGAGCAGTTCTTC. This codes for CASSLGGSAYNEQFF.

The rearrangement uses TRBV5-4 and TRBJ2-1; maybe TRBD1 (6 bases). From germline, CDR1 is SGHNT and CDR2 YYREEE (reference sequence). This CDR3 is 15 amino acids long. V was clipped by 2 bases and J by 9 bases, with 18 bases between them. This CDR3 reads CASSFGQLGLSEQFF. The CDR3 coding sequence is TGTGCCAGCAGCTTTGGACAGCTTGGTCTTAGTGAGCAGTTCTTC.